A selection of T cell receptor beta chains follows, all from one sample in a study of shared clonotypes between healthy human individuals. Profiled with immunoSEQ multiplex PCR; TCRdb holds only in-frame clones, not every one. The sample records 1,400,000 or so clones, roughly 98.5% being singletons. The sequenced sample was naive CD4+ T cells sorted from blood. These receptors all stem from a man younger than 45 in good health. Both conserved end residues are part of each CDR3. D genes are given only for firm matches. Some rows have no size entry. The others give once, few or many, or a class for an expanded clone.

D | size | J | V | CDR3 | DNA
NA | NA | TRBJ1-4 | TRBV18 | CASSPRGATNEKLFF | TGTGCCAGCTCACCCCGAGGGGCAACTAATGAAAAACTGTTTTTT
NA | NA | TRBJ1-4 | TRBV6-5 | CASSYTGEKLFF | TGTGCCAGCAGTTATACGGGGGAAAAACTGTTTTTT
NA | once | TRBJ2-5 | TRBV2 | CASSEWGLETQYF | TGTGCCAGCAGTGAATGGGGGTTGGAGACCCAGTACTTC
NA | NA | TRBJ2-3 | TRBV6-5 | CASSSPGTDTQYF | TGTGCCAGCAGTTCACCGGGCACAGATACGCAGTATTTT
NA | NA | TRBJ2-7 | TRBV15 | CATSSQTGTFRQYF | TGTGCCACCAGCAGCCAGACAGGAACATTTCGGCAGTACTTC
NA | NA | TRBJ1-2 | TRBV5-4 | CASSLGSGRSYGYTF | TGTGCCAGCAGCTTGGGTTCAGGGAGAAGTTATGGCTACACCTTC
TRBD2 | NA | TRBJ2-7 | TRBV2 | CASSDMASGRKYEQYF | TGTGCCAGCAGTGATATGGCTAGCGGGAGAAAATACGAGCAGTACTTC
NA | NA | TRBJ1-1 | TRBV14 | CASSQESGGMNTEAFF | TGTGCCAGCAGCCAAGAGTCAGGAGGAATGAACACTGAAGCTTTCTTT
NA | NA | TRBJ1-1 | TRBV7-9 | CASSPSGGGEAFF | TGTGCCAGCAGTCCCTCCGGGGGAGGTGAAGCTTTCTTT
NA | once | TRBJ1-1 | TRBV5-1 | CASSMNRATEAFF | TGCGCCAGCAGCATGAACAGGGCCACTGAAGCTTTCTTT
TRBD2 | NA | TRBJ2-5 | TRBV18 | CASSPSLAGVQETQYF | TGTGCCAGCTCACCGTCACTAGCGGGGGTCCAAGAGACCCAGTACTTC
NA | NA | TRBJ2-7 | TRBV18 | CASSQMEGEQYF | TGTGCCAGCTCACAGATGGAGGGGGAGCAGTACTTC
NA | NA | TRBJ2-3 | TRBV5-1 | CASRISTDTQYF | TGCGCCAGCAGGATTAGCACAGATACGCAGTATTTT
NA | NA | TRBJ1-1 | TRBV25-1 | CASSEAPPSTEAFF | TGTGCCAGCAGTGAAGCCCCCCCCAGCACTGAAGCTTTCTTT
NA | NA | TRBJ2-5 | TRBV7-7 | CASSLVGGQETQYF | TGTGCCAGCAGCTTAGTTGGCGGCCAAGAGACCCAGTACTTC
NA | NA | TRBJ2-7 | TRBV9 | CASSTTPERFYEQYF | TGTGCCAGCAGCACCACTCCGGAACGCTTCTACGAGCAGTACTTC
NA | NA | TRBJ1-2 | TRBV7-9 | CASSLVGWTYGYTF | TGTGCCAGCAGCTTAGTTGGCTGGACCTATGGCTACACCTTC
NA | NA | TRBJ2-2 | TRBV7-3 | CASRVSGSAQNTGELFF | TGTGCCAGCAGGGTGTCAGGTAGCGCGCAGAACACCGGGGAGCTGTTTTTT
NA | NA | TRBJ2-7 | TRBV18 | CASSPGTKDYEQYF | TGTGCCAGCTCCCCGGGGACAAAGGACTACGAGCAGTACTTC
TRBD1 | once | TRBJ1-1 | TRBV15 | CATSRGGTDEVRKAFF | TGTGCCACCAGCAGAGGCGGGACAGACGAGGTCCGGAAAGCTTTCTTT
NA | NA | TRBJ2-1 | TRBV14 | CASSQDLGSSYNEQFF | TGTGCCAGCAGCCAAGATTTGGGGAGCTCCTACAATGAGCAGTTCTTC
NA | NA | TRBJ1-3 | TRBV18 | CASSTTAANSGNTIYF | TGTGCCAGCTCTACGACGGCGGCCAACTCTGGAAACACCATATATTTT
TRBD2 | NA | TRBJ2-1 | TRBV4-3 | CASSQGLAAVSEQFF | TGCGCCAGCAGCCAAGGACTAGCGGCGGTATCGGAGCAGTTCTTC
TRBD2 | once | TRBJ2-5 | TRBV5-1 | CASSLAGTSGETQYF | TGCGCCAGCAGCTTGGCCGGGACTAGCGGGGAGACCCAGTACTTC
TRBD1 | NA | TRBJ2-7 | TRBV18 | CASSQRQGTYEQYF | TGTGCCAGCTCACAGCGACAGGGTACCTACGAGCAGTACTTC
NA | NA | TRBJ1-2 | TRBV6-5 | CASSYSTIPNYGYTF | TGTGCCAGCAGTTACTCAACCATCCCCAACTATGGCTACACCTTC
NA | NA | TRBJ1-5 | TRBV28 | CASSEKQGYSNQPQHF | TGTGCCAGCAGTGAGAAACAGGGTTATAGCAATCAGCCCCAGCATTTT
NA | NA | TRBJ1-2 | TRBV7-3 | CASSLGESSGDGYTF | TGTGCCAGCAGCTTAGGGGAGAGTTCCGGGGATGGCTACACCTTC
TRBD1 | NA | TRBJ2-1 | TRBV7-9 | CASSLVPGQINEQFF | TGTGCCAGCAGCTTAGTACCGGGACAGATAAATGAGCAGTTCTTC
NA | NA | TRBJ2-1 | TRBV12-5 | CASGLRTGNEQFF | TGTGCTAGTGGTTTGCGGACCGGCAATGAGCAGTTCTTC
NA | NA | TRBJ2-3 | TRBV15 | CATSRGTLKDTQYF | TGTGCCACCAGCAGGGGGACCCTTAAAGATACGCAGTATTTT
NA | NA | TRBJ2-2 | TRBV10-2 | CASSESFSANTGELFF | TGCGCCAGCAGTGAGTCTTTTAGCGCGAACACCGGGGAGCTGTTTTTT
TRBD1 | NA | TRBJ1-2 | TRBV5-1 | CASSPVGQEIYGYTF | TGCGCCAGCAGCCCAGTGGGACAGGAGATCTATGGCTACACCTTC
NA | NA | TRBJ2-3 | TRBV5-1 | CASSSGQGTPGSDTQYF | TGCGCCAGCAGCTCGGGACAAGGGACGCCAGGTTCAGATACGCAGTATTTT
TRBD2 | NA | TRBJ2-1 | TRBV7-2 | CASSFGTSGRAFSSEQFF | TGTGCCAGCAGCTTTGGGACTAGCGGGAGGGCCTTTAGTAGTGAGCAGTTCTTC
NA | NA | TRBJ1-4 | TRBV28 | CASSPSGATNEKLFF | TGTGCCAGCAGTCCTTCGGGTGCAACTAATGAAAAACTGTTTTTT
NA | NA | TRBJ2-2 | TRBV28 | CASKRGGELFF | TGTGCCAGCAAAAGGGGCGGGGAGCTGTTTTTT
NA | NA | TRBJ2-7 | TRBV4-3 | CASSQDFPGGGAYEQYF | TGCGCCAGCAGCCAAGATTTCCCCGGGGGCGGTGCCTACGAGCAGTACTTC
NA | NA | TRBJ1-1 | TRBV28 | CASSLLGGGDKREAFF | TGTGCCAGCAGTTTATTAGGTGGGGGAGATAAAAGGGAAGCTTTCTTT
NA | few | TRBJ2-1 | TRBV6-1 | CASSEVDAEQFF | TGTGCCAGCAGTGAAGTAGATGCTGAGCAGTTCTTC